These 2 T cell receptor beta chains were all obtained from the same sample, sequenced in a study of blood T cell repertoires in COVID-19. TCRdb's table, derived via immunoSEQ multiplex PCR, lists solely in-frame clones and lacks some. The table includes about 310,000 clones, roughly 84% detected once. The sample consisted of peripheral blood. These TCRs come from a man aged 45-65 years with active or convalescent COVID-19.

V and J are TRBV7-2 and TRBJ1-5; TRBD1 might be the D (6 bases). The length of the CDR3 is 15 residues. Germline V gene lookup returns CDR1 SGHTA and CDR2 FQGNSA. Trimming took off 2 bases at V and 7 bases at J, with 15 bases between the two ends. The CDR3 DNA sequence: TGTGCCAGCAGCTTACAGGGGCAGGGTCAGCAGCCCCAGCATTTT. It translates to CASSLQGQGQQPQHF.

The gene calls are TRBV29-1 and TRBJ1-2; weak D call: TRBD1 (5 bases). V lost 3 bases, J lost 8 bases, and 16 bases lay in between. Per germline, CDR1 SQVTM and CDR2 ANQGSEA. The CDR3 extends over 13 amino acids. CDR3 sequence (DNA): TGCAGCGTTGATGCGGTAAGGGGCGGAGGCTACACCTTC. Amino acids: CSVDAVRGGGYTF.